Included here is one T cell receptor (beta chain) sequence, with context. Its specificity is not known. The sample is drawn from a study of CD8 T cells in Susac syndrome. Overall study findings and caveats: No clonal expansion appeared among CD4+ T cells in Susac patients.

The CDR3 loop spans 16 amino acids. Between the trimmed V and J ends, which lost 5 bases and 0 bases, there was a span of 13 bases. The germline V gene has CDR1 MGHDK and CDR2 SYGVNS. Reverse transcription used about 0.45 to 1 ug RNA and random hexamers. An immunoSEQ multiplex PCR amplified TCR beta CDR3 over 54 Vbeta and 13 Jbeta. Each CDR3 protein gets one entry after TCRdb re-called the immunoSEQ multiplex PCR reads with MiXCR. The table shows 71,000 or so distinct CDR3 sequences, with about 92% occurring only once. CD8+ and CD4+ T cells circulating in blood were sequenced for TCR beta. TEMRA cells were FACS-enriched, unlike CD8+ and CD4+ T cells, which were negatively isolated.

The sample consisted of CD4+ T cells from PBMCs. V usage is TRBV25-1 and J usage is TRBJ2-2, with TRBD2 as a possible D gene (7 bases). The sequence came from a human donor with Susac syndrome. DNA for the CDR3: TGTGCCAGCAGTCGAAGGGGGGGAGCGAACACCGGGGAGCTGTTTTTT. Amino acid sequence: CASSRRGGANTGELFF.